This T cell receptor beta chain was identified in a study of control samples from healthy donors and cancer patients. The CDR3 runs 15 residues. The V gene's germline CDR1 is SNHLY and CDR2 FYNNEI. After removal of 10 bases from V and 9 bases from J, the junction contained 12 bases not matched to a gene. TCRdb's copy holds only in-frame clones and misses some; the assay was immunoSEQ multiplex PCR. Of 180,000 or so clones in the sample, 75% to 95% were seen once. The rearrangement joins TRBV2 to TRBJ2-1; 13 bases match TRBD2. The sample consisted of blood. The sequence was collected from a woman in her thirties in good health. The CDR3 region is CATTLGLAGRGEQFF. CDR3 DNA: TGTGCCACCACCTTGGGACTAGCGGGGAGGGGTGAGCAGTTCTTC.